There are a few counts of the clone carrying this T cell receptor beta chain. Antigen specificity is unknown. The donors were part of the validation cohort, which consisted of more than 90 subjects and was separate from the first cohort of under 750 subjects. The entry originates in a study of cytomegalovirus exposure and HLA in healthy donors. Study-wide findings and caveats: While the bulk of TCR sequences proved rare, some public TCRs turned up in many donors. Cytomegalovirus association was listed for 164 TCR beta chains. In vitro experiments confirmed that a few CMV-associated chains were specific for CMV antigens.

The method was immunoSEQ multiplex PCR; TCRdb's version includes in-frame clones alone and lacks a portion of them. The table lists under 250,000 clones, about nine tenths of them singletons, with 2% to 2.5% in the top ten. This CDR3 comprises 14 residues. Germline assignment: CDR1 SGDLS and CDR2 YYNGEE. V lost 4 bases and J lost 12; bases outside the gene matches: 11. Sequencing was done on a sample of PBMCs. The rearrangement uses TRBV9 and TRBJ1-4; 8 bases match TRBD1. The clonotype comes from a woman under 30 in good health and CMV-seropositive. The CDR3 reads CASSPIRDRGELFF. The DNA for the CDR3 is TGTGCCAGCAGCCCTATCCGAGACAGGGGAGAACTGTTTTTT.